These 20 T cell receptor beta chains were sequenced from one sample in a study of human T cells and chemical hapten exposure (dated by TCRdb to the early 2020s). The sample's time point label, in plain terms: pre-sensitization, week 0. In the paper's terms, the treatment or condition label means: therapeutic diphenylcyclopropenone sensitization with weekly scalp DPC. Libraries were constructed by RACE. The instrument given in TCRdb is NextSeq 500. In TCRdb, the public reads were trimmed at Q25 with fastp and aligned with MiXCR, with productive beta chains retained. Every CDR3 protein is listed once, alongside the most common genes and DNA of its rows. The sample yields more than 300,000 distinct CDR3 sequences; 4.5% to 6% were counted once. Just over 2.5% of the sample lies in the top ten. Sequenced here: whole blood, sampled in connection with sensitization to the hapten diphenylcyclopropenone (DPC). These receptor sequences come from a woman aged 45-60 years with alopecia areata. Some clones in this sample may be carry-over from other donors' samples.

This clonotype was picked up many times. V gene TRBV25-1 combines with J gene TRBJ1-4, with 10 nucleotides matching TRBD1. This CDR3 contains 13 residues. The germline gives CDR1 MGHDK, CDR2 SYGVNS. V was pared by 8 bases and J by 8 bases, with 5 bases of the junction left unmatched. DNA for the CDR3: TGTGCCAGCGACAGGGGGCAGAACGAAAAACTGTTTTTT. Protein product: CASDRGQNEKLFF.

This clonotype was detected many times. The rearrangement joins TRBV15 to TRBJ2-3; D call uncertain. This CDR3 has 15 amino acids. V was shortened by 0 bases and J by 6 bases, with 13 bases between the two germline ends. Per the germline V gene, CDR1 is LNHNV and CDR2 is YYDKDF (reference sequence). CDR3 sequence reads: CATSRDRNPGDTQYF. The CDR3, as DNA: TGTGCCACCAGCAGAGATCGAAACCCTGGTGATACGCAGTATTTT.

This sequence joins TRBV29-1 and TRBJ1-1; possibly TRBD1 for D (6 bases). This CDR3 region has 13 residues. Germline values: CDR1 SQVTM, CDR2 ANQGSEA. V was trimmed by 4 bases and J by 0 bases, leaving 9 bases between them. CDR3 coding DNA: TGCAGCGTTGGTGGGGGGCTGAACACTGAAGCTTTCTTT. Protein sequence: CSVGGGLNTEAFF.

With regard to this clonotype: Since a much larger clone is just one base distant, this may be a read error. This chain connects TRBV4-3 to TRBJ2-1; 9 nucleotides match TRBD2. The CDR3 extends over 16 amino acids. The V and J ends lost 1 base and 7 bases, in that order; junction bases with no gene match: 8. Germline values: CDR1 LGHNA, CDR2 YSLEER. CDR3 residues: CASSQVLAGRQNEQFF. The CDR3 coding sequence is TGCGCCAGCAGCCAAGTGCTAGCGGGAAGACAGAATGAGCAGTTCTTC.

The table lists this clonotype with many counts. This chain connects TRBV18 to TRBJ2-7, with D possibly matching TRBD1 (10 bases). The CDR3 is 20 amino acids. CDR1 is KGHSH, CDR2 LQKENI, per germline. The V end lost 2 bases, the J end lost 7 bases, and 33 bases lay between the germline ends. The CDR3 DNA is TGTGCCAGCTCACCAACTTGGACAGGGGGTCGGCGGGAGGGCCTCAAAGAGCAGTACTTC. This translates into CASSPTWTGGRREGLKEQYF.

This clonotype has a handful of counts. The gene calls are TRBV5-1 and TRBJ1-2; tentatively, D is TRBD1 (6 bases). The CDR3 spans 14 residues. Germline CDR1 and CDR2: SGHRS and YFSETQ. Trimming removed 5 bases from V and 5 bases from J, with 16 bases in between. The CDR3 bases are TGCGCCAGCAGACCCGGACAGATTGATTATGGCTACACCTTC. Translated: CASRPGQIDYGYTF.

This clonotype was counted only a few times. J is TRBJ1-1 and V is TRBV7-6; 7 nucleotides agree with TRBD1. There are 15 residues in the CDR3. From germline, CDR1 is SGHVS and CDR2 FNYEAQ. J lost 5 bases, V lost 1 base, and 7 bases had no gene match. CDR3 residues: CASSLDGDSRTEAFF. The CDR3 region has the DNA TGTGCCAGCAGCTTAGACGGGGACAGTCGAACTGAAGCTTTCTTT.

This clonotype appeared a few times. The J gene is TRBJ2-5, the V gene TRBV7-8; D is unclear. The CDR3 totals 14 residues. Trimming stripped 7 bases from V and 4 bases from J, with 16 bases between. Germline CDR1 SGHVS, CDR2 FQNEAQ. The CDR3 DNA is TGTGCCAGCACCCGGGCCTCGGGTGGAGAGACCCAGTACTTC. It translates to CASTRASGGETQYF. The full variable domain, in which reference TRBV7-8 and TRBJ2-5 provide the parts outside the CDR3, is GAGVSQSPRYKVAKRGQDVALRCDPISGHVSLFWYQQALGQGPEFLTYFQNEAQLDKSGLPSDRFFAERPEGSVSTLKIQRTQQEDSAVYLCASTRASGGETQYFGPGTRLLVL.

The gene calls are TRBV7-8 and TRBJ2-3, with D perhaps assigned TRBD1 or TRBD2 (5 bases each). The CDR3 consists of 15 residues. Between the trimmed V and J ends, which lost 4 bases and 6 bases, there was a span of 17 bases. CDR1 is SGHVS, CDR2 FQNEAQ, per germline. The CDR3 DNA sequence: TGTGCCAGCAGCTCCTCGGGGCTTTTAGCCGATACGCAGTATTTT. Residues: CASSSSGLLADTQYF.

Ten or more counts support this clonotype. The rearrangement joins TRBV12-3 or TRBV12-4 to TRBJ2-7; 9 positions agree with TRBD1. V dropped 6 bases and J dropped 7; count of bases not matched to a gene: 13. The CDR3 loop spans 15 amino acids. CDR3 bases: TGTGCCAGCAGCATGGGGGGACAGGGTATTCAAGAGCAGTACTTC. Translated: CASSMGGQGIQEQYF.

This clonotype was observed many times. The rearrangement joins TRBV12-3 or TRBV12-4 to TRBJ2-3, with TRBD2 matching 10 bases. J gave up 4 bases and V 6 bases, and 10 bases lay outside the gene matches. This CDR3 spans 16 amino acids. CDR3 sequence (DNA): TGTGCCAGCAGAACCATAGCGGGAGGTCTCGCAGATACGCAGTATTTT. Residues: CASRTIAGGLADTQYF.

This clonotype was found a few times. This chain links TRBV10-3 with TRBJ2-1, with D possibly being TRBD2 (7 bases). Trimming pared 0 bases from V and 8 bases from J, leaving 11 bases between. The germline CDR1 and CDR2 sequences are ENHRY and SYGVKD. The length of the CDR3 is 14 residues. The CDR3 region is CAISESEGGHEQFF. The CDR3 DNA follows: TGTGCCATCAGTGAGTCAGAGGGGGGGCATGAGCAGTTCTTC.

This clonotype was seen repeatedly, ten times or more. This chain uses TRBV28 with TRBJ2-5, with 8 bases that match TRBD2. The germline CDR1 and CDR2 sequences are MDHEN and SYDVKM. With 7 bases clipped from V and 4 bases from J, the junction kept 17 bases outside the gene matches. The CDR3 runs to 17 residues. The CDR3 reads CASNFQGVSRGGETQYF. For the CDR3, the DNA is TGTGCCAGCAACTTTCAAGGGGTATCACGGGGGGGAGAGACCCAGTACTTC. Based on the CDR3 plus reference TRBV28 and TRBJ2-5, the full variable domain is DVKVTQSSRYLVKRTGEKVFLECVQDMDHENMFWYRQDPGLGLRLIYFSYDVKMKEKGDIPEGYSVSREKKERFSLILESASTNQTSMYLCASNFQGVSRGGETQYFGPGTRLLVL.

Many counts were recorded for this clonotype. The chain is built from TRBV29-1 and TRBJ1-1; D remains unclear. The germline V gene encodes CDR1 SQVTM and CDR2 ANQGSEA. The CDR3 runs to 10 residues. The germline V and J ends were trimmed by 6 bases and 2 bases, with 4 bases remaining between them. The CDR3 is CSVANTEAFF. Written as DNA, the CDR3 is TGCAGCGTCGCTAACACTGAAGCTTTCTTT.

This clonotype showed up many times. This chain connects TRBV5-1 to TRBJ2-1; TRBD1 matches 7 bases. The CDR3 is 14 amino acids. The trim removed 3 bases at V and 4 bases at J, leaving 4 bases unmatched. Germline V gene lookup returns CDR1 SGHRS and CDR2 YFSETQ. In DNA form, the CDR3 reads TGCGCCAGCAGCTCCCCGGGACAGTACAATGAGCAGTTCTTC. This sequence encodes CASSSPGQYNEQFF.

This clonotype was seen many times. V gene TRBV2 combines with J gene TRBJ2-1; TRBD2 matches 8 bases. V dropped 11 bases and J dropped 2; count of bases not matched to a gene: 8. This CDR3 is 14 amino acids long. CDR1 is SNHLY and CDR2 is FYNNEI in the germline V gene. The CDR3 region has the DNA TGTGCCGGGTCCGGCGGGGGGCCCTACAATGAGCAGTTCTTC. Residues: CAGSGGGPYNEQFF.

This chain connects TRBV4-1 to TRBJ1-4, with D maybe TRBD1 (5 bases). V lost 5 bases to trimming and J lost 3 bases, with 22 bases between them. The CDR3 is 18 amino acids. The germline V gene has CDR1 MGHRA and CDR2 YSYEKL. The CDR3 DNA reads TGCGCCAGCAGCAGACCCGGCTTGAGGGGAAGGGCTAATGAAAAACTGTTTTTT. The encoded protein is CASSRPGLRGRANEKLFF.

This clonotype has a count of ten or more. This chain joins TRBV6-2 or TRBV6-3 and TRBJ2-7; 10 bases align to TRBD1. CDR1 is MNHEY, CDR2 SVGEGT, per germline. The CDR3 contains 15 residues. The trim removed 0 bases at V and 2 bases at J, leaving 1 base unmatched. The CDR3 nucleotides are TGTGCCAGCAGTTACTCGACAGGGGGCCCCTACGAGCAGTACTTC. Its translation is CASSYSTGGPYEQYF.

This clonotype occurred a few times. The CDR3 DNA reads as TGTGCCAGCAAACGGGAGGGGGCTGGTGGCACTGAAGCTTTCTTT. Translated, it gives CASKREGAGGTEAFF. This rearrangement joins TRBV3-1 to TRBJ1-1, with 7 bases aligning to TRBD1. Germline trimming cut 7 bases from V and 4 bases from J; bases unmatched to any gene: 12. CDR3 length: 15 residues. CDR1 is LGHDT and CDR2 is YNNKEL in the germline V gene (reference sequence).

This clonotype was observed at least ten times. The chain recombines TRBV7-6 with TRBJ2-5; D perhaps matches TRBD2 (6 bases). The germline V gene encodes CDR1 SGHVS and CDR2 FNYEAQ. The CDR3 extends over 12 amino acids. V was shortened by 4 bases and J by 3 bases, with 6 bases between the two germline ends. CDR3 protein: CASSWGEETQYF. The CDR3 nucleotides are TGTGCCAGCAGCTGGGGGGAAGAGACCCAGTACTTC.